This T cell receptor beta chain was documented in a study of blood T cell repertoires in COVID-19. The germline CDR1 and CDR2 sequences are MNHNY and SVGAGI (reference sequence). The CDR3 length is 19 residues. V was pared by 5 bases and J by 5 bases, with 13 bases of the junction left unmatched. Data came from immunoSEQ multiplex PCR; TCRdb stores just in-frame clones and leaves some out. This sample carries 150,000 to 200,000 clones, about 91% of them seen once, and the ten largest clones take about 0.8%. The receptor comes from a woman aged 18 to 35 who had recovered from COVID-19. The chain joins TRBV6-6 to TRBJ2-1; TRBD2 matches at 15 bases. Sample: PBMCs or T cells enriched from blood (not recorded which). DNA of the CDR3: TGTGCCAGCAGTCCCGGCGGACTAGCGGGAGGGCCAATAAACAATGAGCAGTTCTTC. Residues: CASSPGGLAGGPINNEQFF.